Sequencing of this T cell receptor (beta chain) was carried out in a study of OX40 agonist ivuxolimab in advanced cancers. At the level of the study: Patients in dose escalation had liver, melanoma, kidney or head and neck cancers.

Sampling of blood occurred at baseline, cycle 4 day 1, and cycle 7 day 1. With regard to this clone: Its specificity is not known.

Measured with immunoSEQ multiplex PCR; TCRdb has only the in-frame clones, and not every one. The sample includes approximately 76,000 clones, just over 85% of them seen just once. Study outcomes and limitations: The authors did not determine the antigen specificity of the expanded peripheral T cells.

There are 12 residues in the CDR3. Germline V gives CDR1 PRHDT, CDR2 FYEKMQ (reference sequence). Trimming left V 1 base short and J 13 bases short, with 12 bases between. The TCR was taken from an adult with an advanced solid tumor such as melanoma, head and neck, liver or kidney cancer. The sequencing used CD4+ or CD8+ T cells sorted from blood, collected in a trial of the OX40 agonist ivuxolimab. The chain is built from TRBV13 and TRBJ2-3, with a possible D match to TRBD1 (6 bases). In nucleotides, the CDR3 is TGTGCCAGCAGCTTAGTGGACAGCCTCAAGTATTTT. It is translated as CASSLVDSLKYF.